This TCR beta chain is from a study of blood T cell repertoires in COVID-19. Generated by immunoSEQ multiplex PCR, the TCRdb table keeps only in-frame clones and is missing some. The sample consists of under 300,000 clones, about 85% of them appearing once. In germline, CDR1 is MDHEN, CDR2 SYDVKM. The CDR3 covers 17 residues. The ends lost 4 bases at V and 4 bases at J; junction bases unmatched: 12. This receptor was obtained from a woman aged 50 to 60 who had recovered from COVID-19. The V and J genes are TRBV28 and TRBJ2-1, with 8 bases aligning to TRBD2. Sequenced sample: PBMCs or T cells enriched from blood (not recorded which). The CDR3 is CASSSLLAGPIYNEQFF. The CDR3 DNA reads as TGTGCCAGCAGTTCACTTCTAGCGGGTCCCATATACAATGAGCAGTTCTTC.